This T cell receptor beta chain was captured in a study of blood T cell repertoires in COVID-19. TCRdb keeps only in-frame clones here, not all; method: immunoSEQ multiplex PCR. The sample has about 180,000 clones; nearly 80% are singletons. J was trimmed by 1 base and V by 5 bases; bases with no gene match: 5. The CDR3 has 15 amino acids. Germline assignment: CDR1 SGHRS and CDR2 YFSETQ. This TCR came from a woman aged 65 to 85 with acute or convalescent COVID-19. Sequencing was done on a sample of peripheral blood. The genes are TRBV5-1 and TRBJ2-3; 9 nucleotides line up with TRBD2. The CDR3: CASSEAGGGTDTQYF. CDR3 DNA sequence: TGCGCCAGCAGTGAGGCGGGAGGGGGCACAGATACGCAGTATTTT.